This T cell receptor beta chain comes out of a study of beta chain features in type 1 diabetes. Overall study: Age, gender and cell yields were similar between patients and healthy donors.

The authors reverse transcribed all of the isolated RNA, so sequencing captured expressed TCRB transcripts. Measured with immunoSEQ multiplex PCR; TCRdb has only the in-frame clones, and not every one. There are 200,000 to 300,000 clones in the sample; about 15% occur only once, and roughly 0.019% lies in the top ten. Whole-study findings and limits: There was a moderate but significant shortening of TCRB CDR3s in all four CD4+ subsets of Type 1 diabetes patients.

This clone turned up a few times. The antigen remains undetermined. The CDR3 sequence is 17 residues long. CDR1 is MGHRA, CDR2 YSYEKL, per germline. Losses at the gene ends were 0 bases for V and 5 bases for J; bases not matched to a gene: 10. The origin of this receptor is a man aged 30 to 39 with type 1 diabetes. The sample taken for sequencing was naive CD4+ T cells from blood. V is TRBV4-1 and J is TRBJ2-1; 7 bases map to TRBD2. This CDR3 is CASSQDRASGVNNEQFF. DNA of the CDR3: TGCGCCAGCAGCCAAGATCGGGCGAGCGGGGTGAACAATGAGCAGTTCTTC.